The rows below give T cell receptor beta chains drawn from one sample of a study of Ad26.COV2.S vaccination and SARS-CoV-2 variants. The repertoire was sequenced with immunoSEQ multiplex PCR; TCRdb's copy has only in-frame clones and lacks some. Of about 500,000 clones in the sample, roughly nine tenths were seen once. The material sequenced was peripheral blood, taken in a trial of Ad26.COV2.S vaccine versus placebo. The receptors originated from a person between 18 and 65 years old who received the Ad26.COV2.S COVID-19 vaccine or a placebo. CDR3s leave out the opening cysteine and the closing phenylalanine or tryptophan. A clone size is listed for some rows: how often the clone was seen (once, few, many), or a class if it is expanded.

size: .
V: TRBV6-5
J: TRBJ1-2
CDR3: ASRTTGANGYT

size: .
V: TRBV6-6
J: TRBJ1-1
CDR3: ASSTGSLEAF

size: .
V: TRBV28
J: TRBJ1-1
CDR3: ASAQSHTEAF

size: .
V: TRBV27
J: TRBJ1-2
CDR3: ASSRPGTGLGGYT

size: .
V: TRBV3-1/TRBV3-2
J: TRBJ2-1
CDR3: ASKGSSSAGEQF

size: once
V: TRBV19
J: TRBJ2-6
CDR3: ASSTPRRGRSSGANVLT

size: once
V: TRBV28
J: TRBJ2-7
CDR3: ASSRWVYEQY

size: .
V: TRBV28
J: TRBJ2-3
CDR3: ASSLGGPGTDTQY

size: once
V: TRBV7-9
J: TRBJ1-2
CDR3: ASSLNSVNYGYT

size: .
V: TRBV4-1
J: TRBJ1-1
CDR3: ASSQARGRTEAF

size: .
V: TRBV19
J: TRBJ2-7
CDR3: ASSDRGDKSGYEQY

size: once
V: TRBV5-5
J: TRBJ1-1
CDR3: ASSYTNEAF

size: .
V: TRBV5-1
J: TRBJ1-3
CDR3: ASSYTGTVVDTIY

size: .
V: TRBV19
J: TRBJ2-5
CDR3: ASSISALGRGKTQY

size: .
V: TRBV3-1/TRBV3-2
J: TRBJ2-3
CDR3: ASSQDLTDTQY

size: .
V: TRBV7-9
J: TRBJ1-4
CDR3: ASSFTGGVNEKLF

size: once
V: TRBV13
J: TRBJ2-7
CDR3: ASSSGLIYEQY

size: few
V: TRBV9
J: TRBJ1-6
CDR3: ASSVDGQGTSPLH

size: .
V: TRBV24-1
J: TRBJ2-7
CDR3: ATSSPGADADEQY

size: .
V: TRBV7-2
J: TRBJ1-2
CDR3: ASSPQGRYGYT

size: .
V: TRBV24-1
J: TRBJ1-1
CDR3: ATSEKNTEAF

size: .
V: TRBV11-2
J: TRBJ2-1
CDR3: ASSGRLAGTYFDEQF

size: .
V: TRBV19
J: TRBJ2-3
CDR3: ASSISLVVKDTQY

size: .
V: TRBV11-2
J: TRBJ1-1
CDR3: ASSLGRRAEAF

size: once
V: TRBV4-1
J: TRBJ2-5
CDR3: ASSLGNQQETQY

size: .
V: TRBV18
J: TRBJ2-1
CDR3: ASSPLSPSGSYNEQF

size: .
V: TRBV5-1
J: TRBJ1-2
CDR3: ASSLYRSGDRDGYT

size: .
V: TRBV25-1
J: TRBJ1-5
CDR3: ASSASSSQPQH

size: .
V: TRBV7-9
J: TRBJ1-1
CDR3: ASSLRGGTEAF

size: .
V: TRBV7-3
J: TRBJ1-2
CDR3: ASSLRSGDGYT

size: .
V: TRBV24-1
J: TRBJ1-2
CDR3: ATSDEWGFDGYT

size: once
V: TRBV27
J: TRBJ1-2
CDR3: ASRQKWTGVSGYT

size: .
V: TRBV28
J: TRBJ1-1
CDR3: ASSGRGLAEAF

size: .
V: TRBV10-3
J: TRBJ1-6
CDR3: ATQPGTADNSPLH

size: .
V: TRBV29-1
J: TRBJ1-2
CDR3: SVGQGLSYGYT

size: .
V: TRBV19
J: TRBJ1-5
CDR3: ASMGARPQH

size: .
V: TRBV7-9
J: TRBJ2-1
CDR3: ASSYTGLNYNEQF